One and the same sample provided the 18 T cell receptor beta chains below, sequenced in a study of shared clonotypes between healthy human individuals (dated by TCRdb to about 2020). Libraries were constructed by the immunoSEQ multiplex PCR assay. This immuneACCESS table, as held by TCRdb, lists in-frame sequences with V and J called but not all clones. Of the missing ones, under half trace to an unresolved V gene in checked studies; the others have no known cause. Here the sample has 2 million to 2.5 million clones; around 93% occur a single time. Approximately 0.39% of the sample is taken by the ten largest. Source material: naive CD4+ T cells from PBMCs. Taken with the paper, the label for cell subset or site translates to: CD45RA+ positively selected. Receptors originate from a man aged 18 to 30 in good health. Some clones in this sample may be carry-over from other donors' samples.

V and J are TRBV5-1 and TRBJ2-3; the D is unclear. Germline values: CDR1 SGHRS, CDR2 YFSETQ. This CDR3 is built from 16 residues. The germline V and J ends were trimmed by 0 bases and 4 bases, with 15 bases remaining between them. CDR3 loop: CASSLVASQNSDTQYF. DNA of the CDR3: TGCGCCAGCAGCTTGGTAGCCAGCCAGAATTCAGATACGCAGTATTTT.

The chain is built from TRBV5-1 and TRBJ2-2, with 8 bases aligning to TRBD2. The V segment lost 1 base and the J segment 4 bases; nucleotides outside the gene matches: 6. Looked up from germline, CDR1 is SGHRS and CDR2 is YFSETQ. The CDR3 is made up of 16 amino acids. The CDR3 loop is CASSLLMAGGTGELFF. CDR3 DNA: TGCGCCAGCAGCTTGCTCATGGCGGGAGGCACCGGGGAGCTGTTTTTT.

This clone has just one count. The rearrangement joins TRBV7-8 to TRBJ2-1; D uncertain. The germline CDR1 and CDR2 sequences are SGHVS and FQNEAQ. This CDR3 is built from 12 residues. Deletions cut 4 bases from V and 6 bases from J, with 7 bases between. This CDR3 is CASSSDPNEQFF. In DNA form, the CDR3 reads TGTGCCAGCAGCTCTGACCCCAATGAGCAGTTCTTC.

The gene calls are TRBV30 and TRBJ1-2; no reliable D call. This CDR3 has 12 amino acids. Trimming pared 8 bases from V and 4 bases from J, leaving 14 bases between. Germline assignment: CDR1 GTSNPN and CDR2 SVGIG (reference sequence). For the CDR3, the DNA is TGTGCCCGTCGAAGCCGAGGCTATGGCTACACCTTC. Translating it yields CARRSRGYGYTF. Drawing the rest from reference TRBV30 and TRBJ1-2, the complete variable domain is SQTIHQWPATLVQPVGSPLSLECTVEGTSNPNLYWYRQAAGRGLQLLFYSVGIGQISSEVPQNLSASRPQDRQFILSSKKLLLSDSGFYLCARRSRGYGYTFGSGTRLTVV.

The gene calls are TRBV18 and TRBJ2-7; D is perhaps TRBD1 or TRBD2 (6 bases each). Trimming took 4 bases from V and 6 from J, leaving 22 bases between them. Germline V gives CDR1 KGHSH, CDR2 LQKENI. This CDR3 region has 16 residues. This CDR3 reads CASSRRRDTLGGEQYF. CDR3 nucleotides: TGTGCCAGCTCACGCCGCCGGGACACCCTGGGGGGCGAGCAGTACTTC.

This rearrangement joins TRBV5-1 to TRBJ2-4; D remains unclear. This CDR3 has 16 amino acids. The germline CDR1 and CDR2 sequences are SGHRS and YFSETQ. Deletions cut 2 bases from V and 0 bases from J, with 12 bases between. CDR3 loop: CASSFGQLLAKNIQYF. CDR3 bases: TGCGCCAGCAGCTTCGGGCAGTTACTAGCCAAAAACATTCAGTACTTC.

This chain joins TRBV7-9 and TRBJ2-7, with TRBD2 matching over 7 bases. Looked up from germline, CDR1 is SEHNR and CDR2 is FQNEAQ (reference sequence). The CDR3 sequence is 16 residues long. Unmatched junction bases numbered 14, after V lost 4 bases and J lost 5 bases. CDR3 DNA sequence: TGTGCCAGCAGCTGGGGGGGTAAAGGGGTCGAGGACGAGCAGTACTTC. It codes for CASSWGGKGVEDEQYF. Full variable domain (rest looked up from reference TRBV7-9 and TRBJ2-7): DTGVSQNPRHKITKRGQNVTFRCDPISEHNRLYWYRQTLGQGPEFLTYFQNEAQLEKSRLLSDRFSAERPKGSFSTLEIQRTEQGDSAMYLCASSWGGKGVEDEQYFGPGTRLTVT.

This rearrangement joins TRBV19 to TRBJ2-3; 11 positions agree with TRBD2. Germline trimming cut 1 base from V and 0 bases from J; bases unmatched to any gene: 3. CDR1 and CDR2 (germline): LNHDA, SQIVND (reference sequence). The CDR3 has 17 amino acids. For the CDR3, the DNA is TGTGCCAGTAGTATAGCGGGGACTAGCGGAAGCACAGATACGCAGTATTTT. Its protein product is CASSIAGTSGSTDTQYF.

In its sample, this clone was seen once. The chain joins TRBV9 to TRBJ2-1; 11 bases are a match to TRBD2. CDR1 is SGDLS, CDR2 YYNGEE, per germline. Unmatched junction bases numbered 9, after V lost 4 bases and J lost 9 bases. CDR3 length equals 15 residues. CDR3 sequence reads: CASSTGLAGISEQFF. The CDR3 DNA follows: TGTGCCAGCAGCACCGGACTAGCGGGTATCAGTGAGCAGTTCTTC. The variable domain in full, completed from reference TRBV9 and TRBJ2-1, reads DSGVTQTPKHLITATGQRVTLRCSPRSGDLSVYWYQQSLDQGLQFLIQYYNGEERAKGNILERFSAQQFPDLHSELNLSSLELGDSALYFCASSTGLAGISEQFFGPGTRLTVL.

The J gene is TRBJ2-5, the V gene TRBV5-4; a possible D gene is TRBD2 (6 bases). V was shortened by 3 bases and J by 1 base, with 7 bases between the two germline ends. The CDR3 runs to 13 residues. CDR1 is SGHNT and CDR2 is YYREEE in the germline V gene (reference sequence). The CDR3 spells CASSWGLQETQYF. CDR3 in DNA: TGTGCCAGCAGCTGGGGACTCCAAGAGACCCAGTACTTC.

The rearrangement joins TRBV28 to TRBJ2-6; D is unclear. The CDR3 extends over 13 amino acids. Per the germline V gene, CDR1 is MDHEN and CDR2 is SYDVKM. V gave up 6 bases and J gave up 2 bases, with 5 bases separating them. This chain's CDR3 is CASRRTGANVLTF. The CDR3, as DNA: TGTGCCAGCAGACGGACTGGGGCCAACGTCCTGACTTTC.

This chain joins TRBV6-6 and TRBJ2-7; 8 nucleotides align to TRBD1. Germline V lookup: CDR1 MNHNY, CDR2 SVGAGI (reference sequence). The CDR3 covers 13 residues. V shed 7 bases and J 2 bases; nucleotides not matched to a gene: 4. DNA for the CDR3: TGTGCCAGCACCCCGACAGGGGCCTACGAGCAGTACTTC. Residues: CASTPTGAYEQYF.

V is TRBV7-3 and J is TRBJ2-1, with 8 bases matching TRBD2. Germline V lookup: CDR1 SGHTA, CDR2 FQGTGA. V shed 2 bases, J shed 4 bases, and the junction held 4 bases outside the gene matches. CDR3 size: 15 residues. This CDR3 is CASSLFLAGYNEQFF. In nucleotides, the CDR3 is TGTGCCAGCAGCTTATTTTTAGCGGGATACAATGAGCAGTTCTTC.

The chain has TRBV5-1 and TRBJ2-5; 7 nucleotides agree with TRBD1. Per germline, CDR1 SGHRS and CDR2 YFSETQ. After removal of 4 bases from V and 1 base from J, the junction contained 4 bases not matched to a gene. This CDR3 contains 14 residues. In DNA, the CDR3 is TGCGCCAGCAGCCAAAGGACAGGCCAAGAGACCCAGTACTTC. Translating it yields CASSQRTGQETQYF.

V is TRBV18 and J is TRBJ2-5, with a weak D call TRBD1 (6 bases). Germline lookup yields CDR1 KGHSH and CDR2 LQKENI. V was pared by 1 base and J by 3 bases, with 9 bases between. This CDR3 has 14 residues. The CDR3, as DNA: TGTGCCAGCTCACCACGGGGGACAAAAGAGACCCAGTACTTC. Its protein is CASSPRGTKETQYF.

The J gene is TRBJ2-3, the V gene TRBV28; possible D gene TRBD2, 7 bases. The germline CDR1 and CDR2 sequences are MDHEN and SYDVKM. CDR3 length equals 14 residues. The V gene lost 7 bases and the J gene lost 2 bases, with 13 bases spanning the gap. The chain's CDR3 is CASILGGDTDTQYF. CDR3 DNA: TGTGCCAGCATCCTAGGGGGGGACACAGATACGCAGTATTTT. The full variable domain, with the rest looked up from reference TRBV28 and TRBJ2-3, is DVKVTQSSRYLVKRTGEKVFLECVQDMDHENMFWYRQDPGLGLRLIYFSYDVKMKEKGDIPEGYSVSREKKERFSLILESASTNQTSMYLCASILGGDTDTQYFGPGTRLTVL.

The chain is built from TRBV5-4 and TRBJ2-1, with 8 bases aligning to TRBD2. Germline loops: CDR1 SGHNT, CDR2 YYREEE (reference sequence). The CDR3 length is 16 residues. J was trimmed by 2 bases and V by 2 bases; bases with no gene match: 6. CDR3 nucleotide sequence: TGTGCCAGCAGCTTCGGAGCGGGAGTCCCCTACAATGAGCAGTTCTTC. Encoded protein: CASSFGAGVPYNEQFF.

The genes are TRBV7-6 and TRBJ2-4; 8 positions agree with TRBD2. This CDR3 region has 19 residues. Trimming at V came to 5 bases and at J to 2 bases, leaving 17 bases not matched to a gene. Germline CDR1 and CDR2: SGHVS and FNYEAQ. CDR3 nucleotides: TGTGCCAGCAGCCCCGGGGGGGTGAGAGGGAGATCGTCCAAAAACATTCAGTACTTC. Translation: CASSPGGVRGRSSKNIQYF.